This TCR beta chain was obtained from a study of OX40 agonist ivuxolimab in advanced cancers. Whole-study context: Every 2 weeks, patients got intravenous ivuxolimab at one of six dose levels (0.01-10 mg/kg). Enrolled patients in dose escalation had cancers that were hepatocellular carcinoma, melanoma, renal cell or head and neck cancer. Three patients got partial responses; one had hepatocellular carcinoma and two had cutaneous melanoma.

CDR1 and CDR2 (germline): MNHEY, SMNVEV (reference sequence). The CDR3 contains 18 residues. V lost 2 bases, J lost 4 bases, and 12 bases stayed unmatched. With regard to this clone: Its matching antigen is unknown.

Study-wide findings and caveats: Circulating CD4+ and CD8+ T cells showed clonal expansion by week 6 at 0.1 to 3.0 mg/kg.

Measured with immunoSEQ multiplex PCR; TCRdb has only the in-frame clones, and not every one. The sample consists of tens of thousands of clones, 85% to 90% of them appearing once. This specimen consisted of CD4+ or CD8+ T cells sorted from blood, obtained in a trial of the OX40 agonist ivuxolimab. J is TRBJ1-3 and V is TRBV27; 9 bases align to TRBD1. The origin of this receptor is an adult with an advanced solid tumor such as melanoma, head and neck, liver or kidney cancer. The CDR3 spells CASSLRMPGQGLGNTIYF. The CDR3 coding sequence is TGTGCCAGCAGTTTAAGGATGCCGGGACAGGGATTAGGAAACACCATATATTTT.